The entry that follows covers one TCR beta chain sequence. The data stem from a study of blood T cell repertoires in COVID-19. Using immunoSEQ multiplex PCR, the repertoire was profiled, and TCRdb retains in-frame clones only, with some absent. This table holds some 250,000 clones, more than 70% found once. The specimen was peripheral blood. The TCR sequence derives from a woman aged 18-30 years with acute or convalescent COVID-19.

CDR3 nucleotides: TGTGCCAGCAGTTACCACAGGGTTAATTCACCCCTCCACTTT. The encoded protein is CASSYHRVNSPLHF. This chain joins TRBV6-5 and TRBJ1-6, with D perhaps TRBD1 (6 bases). V dropped 2 bases and J dropped 6 bases, with 8 bases sitting between them. The germline CDR1 and CDR2 sequences are MNHEY and SVGAGI. The CDR3 covers 14 residues.